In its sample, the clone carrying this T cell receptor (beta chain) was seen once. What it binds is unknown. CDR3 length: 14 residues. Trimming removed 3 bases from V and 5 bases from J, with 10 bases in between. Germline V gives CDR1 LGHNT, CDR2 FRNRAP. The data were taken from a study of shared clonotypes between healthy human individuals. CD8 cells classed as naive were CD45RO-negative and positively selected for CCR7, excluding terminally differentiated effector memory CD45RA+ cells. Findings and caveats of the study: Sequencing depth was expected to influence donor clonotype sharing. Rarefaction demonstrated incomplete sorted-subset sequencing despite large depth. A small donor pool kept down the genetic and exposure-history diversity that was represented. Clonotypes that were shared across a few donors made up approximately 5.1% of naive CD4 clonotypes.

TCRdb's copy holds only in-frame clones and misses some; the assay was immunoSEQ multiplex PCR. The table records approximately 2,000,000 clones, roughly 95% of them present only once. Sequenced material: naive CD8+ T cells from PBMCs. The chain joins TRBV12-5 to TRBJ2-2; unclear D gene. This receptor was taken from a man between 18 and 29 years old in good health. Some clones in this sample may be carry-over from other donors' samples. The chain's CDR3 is CASGFYPQTGELFF. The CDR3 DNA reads TGTGCTAGTGGTTTCTATCCTCAAACCGGGGAGCTGTTTTTT.